The 13 T cell receptor beta chains below all came from one sample that was sequenced in a study of blood T cell repertoires in COVID-19. Data came from immunoSEQ multiplex PCR; TCRdb stores just in-frame clones and leaves some out. The sample has about 80,000 clones; around 77% are singletons. Specimen: peripheral blood. These receptors originate from a man between 65 and 85 years old with active or convalescent COVID-19.

The chain recombines TRBV7-2 with TRBJ1-6; 10 nucleotides line up with TRBD1. Per the germline V gene, CDR1 is SGHTA and CDR2 is FQGNSA. This CDR3 spans 13 amino acids. V shed 6 bases, J shed 7 bases, and the junction held 0 bases outside the gene matches. Written as DNA, the CDR3 is TGTGCCAGCAGGGGACAGGGGAATTCACCCCTCCACTTT. Amino acids: CASRGQGNSPLHF.

The chain uses TRBV28 and TRBJ1-6, with TRBD1 matching 8 bases. The length of the CDR3 is 14 residues. The junction had 11 bases not matched to a gene; V was cut back by 5 bases and J by 14 bases. Per the germline V gene, CDR1 is MDHEN and CDR2 is SYDVKM. The CDR3 sequence: CASSPGQATMTLHF. CDR3 nucleotide sequence: TGTGCCAGCAGTCCGGGACAGGCGACGATGACCCTCCACTTT.

This chain links TRBV30 with TRBJ2-7, with 9 positions matching TRBD1. Germline CDR1 and CDR2: GTSNPN and SVGIG (reference sequence). This CDR3 spans 15 amino acids. Trimming at V came to 3 bases and at J to 1 base, leaving 7 bases not matched to a gene. The CDR3 here is CAWRGGQGWSYEQYF. In DNA, the CDR3 is TGTGCCTGGAGGGGGGGACAGGGTTGGTCCTACGAGCAGTACTTC.

This clone was recorded only once. V gene TRBV6-5 combines with J gene TRBJ2-7, with TRBD2 as a possible D gene (5 bases). CDR3 length: 13 amino acids. Per the germline V gene, CDR1 is MNHEY and CDR2 is SVGAGI. V was shortened by 2 bases and J by 9 bases, with 14 bases between the two germline ends. The DNA for the CDR3 is TGTGCCAGCAGTTACGGACCGGCTGGGAGGCAGTACTTC. This codes for CASSYGPAGRQYF.

The chain links TRBV6-5 to TRBJ1-2; D might be TRBD1 (5 bases). CDR1 and CDR2 (germline): MNHEY, SVGAGI. The CDR3 contains 14 residues. Between the trimmed V and J ends, which lost 7 bases and 3 bases, there was a span of 15 bases. This chain's CDR3 is CASTNRRKDYGYTF. In DNA, the CDR3 is TGTGCCAGCACTAACAGGCGTAAGGACTATGGCTACACCTTC.

This rearrangement joins TRBV30 to TRBJ1-5; TRBD1 matches 8 bases. With 1 base clipped from V and 2 bases from J, the junction kept 4 bases outside the gene matches. CDR1 is GTSNPN, CDR2 SVGIG, per germline (reference sequence). There are 15 residues in the CDR3. The CDR3 region is CAWSGGTGRNQPQHF. As DNA, the CDR3 is TGTGCCTGGAGTGGGGGGACAGGCCGCAATCAGCCCCAGCATTTT.

The chain recombines TRBV5-1 with TRBJ2-1; D is unclear. V was trimmed by 4 bases and J by 11 bases, leaving 13 bases between them. Per the germline V gene, CDR1 is SGHRS and CDR2 is YFSETQ. This CDR3 region has 12 residues. The CDR3 loop reads CASSVAESQQFF. CDR3 coding DNA: TGCGCCAGCAGCGTCGCGGAAAGTCAGCAGTTCTTC.

The V call is TRBV19, the J call TRBJ1-5; D might be TRBD1 (5 bases). Trimming removed 5 bases at V and 7 bases at J, with 18 bases between. The germline gives CDR1 LNHDA, CDR2 SQIVND (reference sequence). This CDR3 is 15 amino acids long. The CDR3 sequence: CASSGDSNPSQPQHF. CDR3 nucleotide sequence: TGTGCCAGTAGTGGGGACTCTAACCCCAGCCAGCCCCAGCATTTT. The whole variable domain, remainder taken from reference TRBV19 and TRBJ1-5, is DGGITQSPKYLFRKEGQNVTLSCEQNLNHDAMYWYRQDPGQGLRLIYYSQIVNDFQKGDIAEGYSVSREKKESFPLTVTSAQKNPTAFYLCASSGDSNPSQPQHFGDGTRLSIL.

The V gene is TRBV6-5, the J gene TRBJ1-6, with D uncertain. V was shortened by 2 bases and J by 7 bases, with 12 bases between the two germline ends. The CDR3 length is 15 residues. Germline values: CDR1 MNHEY, CDR2 SVGAGI. CDR3 nucleotide sequence: TGTGCCAGCAGTTACGCGGGCCTGGTCAATTCACCCCTCCACTTT. As protein: CASSYAGLVNSPLHF.

This chain joins TRBV11-3 and TRBJ2-3; no reliable D call. This CDR3 region has 15 residues. V dropped 1 base and J dropped 0 bases, with 8 bases sitting between them. Germline V gene sequence: CDR1 SGHNT, CDR2 YENEEA. The CDR3 protein is CASSLGSGSTDTQYF. For the CDR3, the DNA is TGTGCCAGCAGCTTAGGCTCCGGGAGCACAGATACGCAGTATTTT.

V and J are TRBV30 and TRBJ2-7; unclear D gene. CDR1 is GTSNPN and CDR2 is SVGIG in the germline V gene (reference sequence). Trimming cost V 2 bases and J 5 bases, with 7 bases left between them. The CDR3 contains 11 residues. The CDR3 sequence is CAWSSNHEQYF. DNA of the CDR3: TGTGCCTGGAGTTCTAACCACGAGCAGTACTTC.

This rearrangement joins TRBV5-6 to TRBJ2-5; 10 bases map to TRBD2. This CDR3 comprises 16 residues. Germline V gives CDR1 SGHDT, CDR2 YYEEEE. With V trimmed by 5 bases and J by 7 bases, 14 bases remained unmatched. The CDR3 here is CASSPLKRGGLRTQYF. CDR3 in DNA: TGTGCCAGCAGTCCGCTCAAGCGGGGGGGCCTTAGGACCCAGTACTTC.

The rearrangement uses TRBV5-8 and TRBJ1-6; 7 bases line up with TRBD1. CDR3 length: 16 amino acids. V lost 4 bases to trimming and J lost 0 bases; unmatched junction nucleotides: 4. Germline V CDR1 and CDR2: SGHTS, YDEGEE. This chain's CDR3 is CASSRTGFSYNSPLHF. Here the CDR3 DNA reads TGTGCCAGCAGCCGGACAGGATTCTCCTATAATTCACCCCTCCACTTT.